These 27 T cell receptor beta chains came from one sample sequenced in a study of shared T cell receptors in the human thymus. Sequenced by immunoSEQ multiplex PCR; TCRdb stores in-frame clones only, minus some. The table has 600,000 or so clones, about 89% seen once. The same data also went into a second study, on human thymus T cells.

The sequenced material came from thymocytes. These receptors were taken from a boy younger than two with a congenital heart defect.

The CDR3 DNA is TGTGCCAGCAGCTTGTCGCAGATCAATGAGCAGTTCTTC. It codes for CASSLSQINEQFF. This chain joins TRBV5-6 and TRBJ2-1; D gene uncertain. The CDR3 has 13 residues. Germline values: CDR1 SGHDT, CDR2 YYEEEE. The V end was cut by 1 base, the J end by 6 bases, with 8 bases between. Full variable domain (outside the CDR3, taken from reference TRBV5-6 and TRBJ2-1): DAGVTQSPTHLIKTRGQQVTLRCSPKSGHDTVSWYQQALGQGPQFIFQYYEEEERQRGNFPDRFSGHQFPNYSSELNVNALLLGDSALYLCASSLSQINEQFFGPGTRLTVL.

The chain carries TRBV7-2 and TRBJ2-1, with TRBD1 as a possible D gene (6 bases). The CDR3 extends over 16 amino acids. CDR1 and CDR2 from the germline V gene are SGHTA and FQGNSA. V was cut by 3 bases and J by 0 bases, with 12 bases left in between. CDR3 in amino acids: CASSFATGRSYNEQFF. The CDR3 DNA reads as TGTGCCAGCAGCTTCGCGACAGGCCGCTCCTACAATGAGCAGTTCTTC.

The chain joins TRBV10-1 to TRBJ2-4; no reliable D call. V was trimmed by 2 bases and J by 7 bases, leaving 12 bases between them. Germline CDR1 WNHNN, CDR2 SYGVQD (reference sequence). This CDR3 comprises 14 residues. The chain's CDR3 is CASSEEERVNIQYF. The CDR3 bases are TGCGCCAGCAGTGAGGAGGAGAGAGTCAACATTCAGTACTTC.

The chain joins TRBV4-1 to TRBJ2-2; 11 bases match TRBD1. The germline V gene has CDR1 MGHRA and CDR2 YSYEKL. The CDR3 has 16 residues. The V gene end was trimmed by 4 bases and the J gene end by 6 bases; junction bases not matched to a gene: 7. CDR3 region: CASSLVGQGDAGELFF. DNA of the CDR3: TGCGCCAGCAGCCTAGTGGGACAGGGGGATGCCGGGGAGCTGTTTTTT.

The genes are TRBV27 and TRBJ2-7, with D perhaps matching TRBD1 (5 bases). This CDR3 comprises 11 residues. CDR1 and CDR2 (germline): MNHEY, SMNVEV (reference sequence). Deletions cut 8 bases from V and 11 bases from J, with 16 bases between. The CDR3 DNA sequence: TGTGCCAGCTTTAAGGGGTCTATGGAGTACTTC. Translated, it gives CASFKGSMEYF.

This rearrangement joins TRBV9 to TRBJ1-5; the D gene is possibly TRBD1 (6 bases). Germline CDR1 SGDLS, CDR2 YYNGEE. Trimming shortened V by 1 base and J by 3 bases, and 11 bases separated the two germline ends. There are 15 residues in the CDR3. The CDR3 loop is CASSVHDRLNQPQHF. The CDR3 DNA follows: TGTGCCAGCAGCGTACATGACAGGCTCAATCAGCCCCAGCATTTT.

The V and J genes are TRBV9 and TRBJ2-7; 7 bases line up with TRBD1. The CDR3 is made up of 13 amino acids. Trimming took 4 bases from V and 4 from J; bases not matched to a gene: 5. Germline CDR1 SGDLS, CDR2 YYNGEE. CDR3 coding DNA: TGTGCCAGCAGCCCCCGGACAGGATACGAGCAGTACTTC. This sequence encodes CASSPRTGYEQYF.

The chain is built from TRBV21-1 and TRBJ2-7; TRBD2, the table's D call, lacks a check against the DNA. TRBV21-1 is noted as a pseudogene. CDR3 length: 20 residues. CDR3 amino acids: CASSKEKKGGLAGECYEQYF. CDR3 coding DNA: TGTGCCAGCAGCAAAGAGAAAAAAGGGGGACTAGCGGGAGAGTGCTACGAGCAGTACTTC.

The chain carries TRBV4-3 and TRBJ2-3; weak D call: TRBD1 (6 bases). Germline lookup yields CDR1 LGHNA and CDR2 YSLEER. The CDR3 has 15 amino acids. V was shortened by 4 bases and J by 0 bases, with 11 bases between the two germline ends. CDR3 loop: CASSPGTLSTDTQYF. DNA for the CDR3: TGCGCCAGCAGCCCCGGGACACTAAGCACAGATACGCAGTATTTT.

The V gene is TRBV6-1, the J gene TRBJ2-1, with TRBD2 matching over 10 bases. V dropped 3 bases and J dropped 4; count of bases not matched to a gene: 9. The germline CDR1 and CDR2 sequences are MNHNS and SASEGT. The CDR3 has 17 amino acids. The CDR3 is CASSDPLAGAGYNEQFF. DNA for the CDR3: TGTGCCAGCAGTGACCCTCTAGCGGGAGCGGGTTACAATGAGCAGTTCTTC.

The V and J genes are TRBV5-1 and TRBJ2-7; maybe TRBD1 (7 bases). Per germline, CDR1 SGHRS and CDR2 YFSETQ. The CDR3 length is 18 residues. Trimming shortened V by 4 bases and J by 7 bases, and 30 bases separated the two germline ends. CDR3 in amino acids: CASSVTGPNRGNPKEQYF. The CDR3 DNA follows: TGCGCCAGCAGCGTGACAGGGCCAAATCGCGGGAACCCAAAAGAGCAGTACTTC.

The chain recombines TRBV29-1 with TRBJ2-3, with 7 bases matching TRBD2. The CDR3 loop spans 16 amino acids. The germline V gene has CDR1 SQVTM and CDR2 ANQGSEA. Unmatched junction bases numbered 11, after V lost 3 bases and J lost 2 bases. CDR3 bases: TGCAGCGTTGACCTGCCTAGCGGCTTTGCCACAGATACGCAGTATTTT. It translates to CSVDLPSGFATDTQYF.

The CDR3 region is CASREARPAGYGYTF. CDR3 coding DNA: TGTGCCAGCAGGGAGGCTCGCCCGGCGGGATATGGCTACACCTTC. The chain recombines TRBV28 with TRBJ1-2; D gene unclear. The germline V and J ends were trimmed by 6 bases and 5 bases, with 19 bases remaining between them. The CDR3 loop spans 15 amino acids. In germline, CDR1 is MDHEN, CDR2 SYDVKM.

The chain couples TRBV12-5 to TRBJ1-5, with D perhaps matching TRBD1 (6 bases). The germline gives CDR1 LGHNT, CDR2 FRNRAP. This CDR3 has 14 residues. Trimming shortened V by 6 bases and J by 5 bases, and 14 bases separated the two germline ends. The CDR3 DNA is TGTGCTAGTGGCCCGGACAGTGAAGATCAGCCCCAGCATTTT. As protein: CASGPDSEDQPQHF.

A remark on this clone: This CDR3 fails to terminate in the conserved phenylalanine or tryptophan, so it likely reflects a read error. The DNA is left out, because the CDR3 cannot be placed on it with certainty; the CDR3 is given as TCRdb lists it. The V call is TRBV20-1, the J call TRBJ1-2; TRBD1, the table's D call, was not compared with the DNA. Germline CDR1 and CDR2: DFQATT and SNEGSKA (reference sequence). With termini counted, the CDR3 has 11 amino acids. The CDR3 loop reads CSPKKPPGQGL.

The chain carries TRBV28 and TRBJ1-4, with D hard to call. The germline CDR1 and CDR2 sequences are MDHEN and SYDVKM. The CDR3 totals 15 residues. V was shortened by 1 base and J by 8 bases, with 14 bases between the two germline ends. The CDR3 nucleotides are TGTGCCAGCAGTTTATCGGTCCTCCTCTCCGAAAAACTGTTTTTT. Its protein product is CASSLSVLLSEKLFF.

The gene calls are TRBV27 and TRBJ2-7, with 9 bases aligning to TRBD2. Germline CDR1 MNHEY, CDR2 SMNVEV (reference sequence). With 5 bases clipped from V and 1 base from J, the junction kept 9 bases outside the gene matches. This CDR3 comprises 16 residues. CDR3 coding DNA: TGTGCCAGCAGTCCCTATAGCGGGGGCCTTTCCTACGAGCAGTACTTC. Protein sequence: CASSPYSGGLSYEQYF.

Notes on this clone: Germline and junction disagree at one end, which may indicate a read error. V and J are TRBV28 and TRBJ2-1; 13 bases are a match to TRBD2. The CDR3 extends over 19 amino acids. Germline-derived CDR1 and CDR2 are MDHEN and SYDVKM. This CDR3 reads CASSLAWTSGSEGYNEQLF. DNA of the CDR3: TGTGCCAGCAGTTTGGCCTGGACTAGCGGGAGCGAAGGGTACAATGAGCAGCTCTTC.

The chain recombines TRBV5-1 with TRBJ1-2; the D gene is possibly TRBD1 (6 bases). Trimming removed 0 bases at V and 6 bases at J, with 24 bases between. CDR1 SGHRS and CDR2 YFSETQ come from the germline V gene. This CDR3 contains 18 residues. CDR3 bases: TGCGCCAGCAGCTTGGGGGACCTGGGGGGGGCGCCCCCTAATGGCTACACCTTC. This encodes CASSLGDLGGAPPNGYTF.

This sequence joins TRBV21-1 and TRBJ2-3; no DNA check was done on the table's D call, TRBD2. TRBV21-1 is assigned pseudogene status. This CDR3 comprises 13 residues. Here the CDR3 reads CASRLVLPDTQYF. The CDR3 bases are TGTGCCAGCCGACTCGTACTTCCAGATACGCAGTATTTT.

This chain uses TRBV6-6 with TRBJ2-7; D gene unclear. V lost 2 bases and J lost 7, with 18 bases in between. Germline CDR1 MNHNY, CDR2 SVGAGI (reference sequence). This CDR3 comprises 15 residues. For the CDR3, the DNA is TGTGCCAGCAGTTACGTTGCGGCGCCTTTCGAGGAGCAGTACTTC. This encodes CASSYVAAPFEEQYF.

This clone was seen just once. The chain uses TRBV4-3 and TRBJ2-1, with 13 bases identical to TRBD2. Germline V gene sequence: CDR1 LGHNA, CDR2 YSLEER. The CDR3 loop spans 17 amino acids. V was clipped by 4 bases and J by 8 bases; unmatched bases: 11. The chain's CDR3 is CASSLSGTSGKCDEQFF. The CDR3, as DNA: TGCGCCAGCAGCCTCTCCGGGACTAGCGGGAAATGCGATGAGCAGTTCTTC.

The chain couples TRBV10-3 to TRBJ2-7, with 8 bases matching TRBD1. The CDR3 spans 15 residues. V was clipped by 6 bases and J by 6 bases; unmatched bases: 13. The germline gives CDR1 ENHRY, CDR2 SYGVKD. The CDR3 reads CAISENRQGAGEQYF. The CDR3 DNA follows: TGTGCCATCAGCGAGAACCGCCAGGGGGCAGGCGAGCAGTACTTC.

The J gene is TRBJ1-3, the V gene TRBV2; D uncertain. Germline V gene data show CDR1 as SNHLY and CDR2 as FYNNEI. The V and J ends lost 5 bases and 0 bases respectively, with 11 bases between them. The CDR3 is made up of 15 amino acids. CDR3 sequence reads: CASSPNRSSGNTIYF. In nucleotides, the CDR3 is TGTGCCAGCAGTCCCAACCGCAGCTCTGGAAACACCATATATTTT.

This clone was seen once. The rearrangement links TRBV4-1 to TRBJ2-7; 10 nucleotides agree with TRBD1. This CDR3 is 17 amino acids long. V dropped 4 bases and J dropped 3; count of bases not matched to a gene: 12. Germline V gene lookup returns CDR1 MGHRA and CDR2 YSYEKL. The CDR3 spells CASSRKIGTGELYEQYF. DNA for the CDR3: TGCGCCAGCAGCCGAAAAATCGGGACAGGGGAGCTCTACGAGCAGTACTTC.

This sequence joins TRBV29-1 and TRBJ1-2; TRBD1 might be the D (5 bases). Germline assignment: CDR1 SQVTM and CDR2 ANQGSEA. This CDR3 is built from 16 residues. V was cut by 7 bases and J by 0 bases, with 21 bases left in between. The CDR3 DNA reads TGCAGCGGACAAACCTTAGACAGACGATCTAACTATGGCTACACCTTC. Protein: CSGQTLDRRSNYGYTF.

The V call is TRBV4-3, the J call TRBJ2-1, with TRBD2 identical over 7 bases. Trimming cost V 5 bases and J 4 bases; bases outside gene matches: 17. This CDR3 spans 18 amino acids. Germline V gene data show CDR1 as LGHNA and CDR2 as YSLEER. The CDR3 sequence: CASSNGYGGSVFYNEQFF. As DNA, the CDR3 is TGCGCCAGCAGCAACGGGTACGGCGGGAGCGTTTTTTACAATGAGCAGTTCTTC.